This T cell receptor (beta chain) is from a study of cytomegalovirus exposure and HLA in healthy donors. The assay was immunoSEQ multiplex PCR, and TCRdb's table has in-frame clones only and misses some. The sample yields about 220,000 clones, around nine tenths seen once. V dropped 4 bases and J dropped 3; count of bases not matched to a gene: 5. Germline V gives CDR1 SGHTA, CDR2 FQGNSA. CDR3 size: 14 residues. This clonotype was sampled from a man between 18 and 29 years old in good health and CMV-seronegative. Sequences were obtained from PBMCs. The J gene is TRBJ2-5, the V gene TRBV7-2, with 7 bases fitting TRBD1. The CDR3 DNA sequence: TGTGCCAGCAGCTCCCCGCAGGGGGAAGAGACCCAGTACTTC. It is translated as CASSSPQGEETQYF.